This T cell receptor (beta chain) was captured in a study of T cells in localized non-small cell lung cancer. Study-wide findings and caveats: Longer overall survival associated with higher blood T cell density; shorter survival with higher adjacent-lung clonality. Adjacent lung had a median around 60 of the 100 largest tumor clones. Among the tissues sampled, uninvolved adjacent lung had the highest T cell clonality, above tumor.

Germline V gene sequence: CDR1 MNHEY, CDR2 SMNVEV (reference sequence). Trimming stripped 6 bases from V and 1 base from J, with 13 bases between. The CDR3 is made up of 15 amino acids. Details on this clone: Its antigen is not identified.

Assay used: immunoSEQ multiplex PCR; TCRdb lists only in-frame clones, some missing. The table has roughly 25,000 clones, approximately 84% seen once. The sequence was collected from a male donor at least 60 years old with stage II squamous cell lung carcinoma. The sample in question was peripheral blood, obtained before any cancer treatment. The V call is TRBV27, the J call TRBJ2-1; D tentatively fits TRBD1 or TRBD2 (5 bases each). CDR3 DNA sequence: TGTGCCAGCAGGATAGACAGACTATCCTACAATGAGCAGTTCTTC. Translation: CASRIDRLSYNEQFF.